This T cell receptor beta chain was sequenced in a study of siplizumab effects on memory and regulatory T cells. Study conclusions and caveats: Naive T cells, seemingly more diverse than memory cells, seemed major alloresponse contributors.

Around 10^5 TCR templates underwent assay in each sample. The table came from immunoSEQ multiplex PCR; TCRdb's copy has only in-frame clones and leaves some out. The sample carries about 120,000 clones, approximately 94% recorded once. The CDR3 consists of 15 residues. V dropped 5 bases and J dropped 4; count of bases not matched to a gene: 10. Germline assignment: CDR1 LNHDA and CDR2 SQIVND (reference sequence). Concerning this clone: What it recognizes is unknown.

The sequenced sample consisted of non-Treg CD4+ T cells sorted from blood. The TCR originated in a human donor in good health. V is TRBV19 and J is TRBJ1-2; 7 bases map to TRBD1. The CDR3, as DNA: TGTGCCAGTAGTCGCTCCCAGGGGGTGTTCTATGGCTACACCTTC. Translating it yields CASSRSQGVFYGYTF. The variable domain in full, completed from reference TRBV19 and TRBJ1-2, reads DGGITQSPKYLFRKEGQNVTLSCEQNLNHDAMYWYRQDPGQGLRLIYYSQIVNDFQKGDIAEGYSVSREKKESFPLTVTSAQKNPTAFYLCASSRSQGVFYGYTFGSGTRLTVV.